These 25 T cell receptor beta chains share one sample of origin, sequenced in a study of blood T cells in healthy people across ages (dated by TCRdb to the mid-2010s). Library prep was done by 5' RACE. Sequencer: Illumina HiSeq 2500. A second PCR of about 6 to 11 cycles was performed with a sample-barcoded 5' primer and a J-beta primer mix. Starting from the raw public reads, TCRdb applied fastp trimming at Q25, assembled clones with MiXCR and retained in-frame beta chains. Identical CDR3 proteins give one entry, which carries the most common genes and DNA. Counted in this sample were roughly 1,700,000 distinct CDR3 sequences; 28% of them appeared once. The ten most abundant clones make up less than 9.5% of the sample. Material for sequencing was blood. The receptors stem from a woman aged 30 to 39 in good health.

The CDR3 is CSARASGGAVLNEQFF. The CDR3 bases are TGCAGTGCTAGGGCTAGCGGGGGGGCCGTTTTGAATGAGCAGTTCTTC. This chain connects TRBV20-1 to TRBJ2-1; 12 bases line up with TRBD2. The V and J ends lost 3 bases and 7 bases, in that order; junction bases with no gene match: 10. The CDR3 runs 16 residues. The germline CDR1 and CDR2 sequences are DFQATT and SNEGSKA (reference sequence).

There are a few counts of this clonotype. The chain has TRBV6-1 and TRBJ2-4, with D possibly TRBD2 on 5 matching bases. Germline V gives CDR1 MNHNS, CDR2 SASEGT. The V end lost 3 bases, the J end lost 1 base, and 16 bases lay between the germline ends. There are 17 residues in the CDR3. The CDR3 protein is CASSEEERVRAKNIQYF. The CDR3 DNA is TGTGCCAGCAGTGAGGAGGAGAGGGTCCGGGCCAAAAACATTCAGTACTTC.

This clonotype appeared a few times. V usage is TRBV9 and J usage is TRBJ1-4; no firm D call. Trimming removed 0 bases at V and 5 bases at J, with 11 bases between. The germline V gene encodes CDR1 SGDLS and CDR2 YYNGEE. The CDR3 runs to 15 residues. The CDR3 DNA reads as TGTGCCAGCAGCGTAGCATCGGGGTACAATGAAAAACTGTTTTTT. Translating gives CASSVASGYNEKLFF. Complete variable domain (other parts from reference TRBV9 and TRBJ1-4): DSGVTQTPKHLITATGQRVTLRCSPRSGDLSVYWYQQSLDQGLQFLIQYYNGEERAKGNILERFSAQQFPDLHSELNLSSLELGDSALYFCASSVASGYNEKLFFGSGTQLSVL.

The genes are TRBV29-1 and TRBJ2-7; no reliable D call. The V and J ends lost 0 bases and 0 bases respectively, with 9 bases between them. The CDR3 covers 14 residues. Germline lookup yields CDR1 SQVTM and CDR2 ANQGSEA. The CDR3 nucleotides read TGCAGCGTTGAAGATACGCCTGCCTCCTACGAGCAGTACTTC. Protein product: CSVEDTPASYEQYF.

This clonotype has a handful of counts. The chain couples TRBV6-4 to TRBJ1-6; 8 positions match TRBD1. The V and J ends lost 2 bases and 8 bases, in that order; junction bases with no gene match: 5. Looked up from germline, CDR1 is MRHNA and CDR2 is SNTAGT. The CDR3 extends over 15 amino acids. The CDR3 region has the DNA TGTGCCAGCAGTGACGGGACAGGAAGGGATTCACCCCTCCACTTT. Its translation: CASSDGTGRDSPLHF.

This clonotype has just a few counts. This sequence joins TRBV29-1 and TRBJ2-7, with TRBD1 matching over 9 bases. This CDR3 contains 13 residues. Germline CDR1 is SQVTM and CDR2 is ANQGSEA. Trimming took 6 bases from V and 2 from J; bases not matched to a gene: 5. The CDR3 spells CSVGGTGPYEQYF. Here the CDR3 DNA reads TGCAGCGTGGGCGGGACAGGGCCCTACGAGCAGTACTTC.

The chain employs TRBV20-1 and TRBJ1-1; 9 bases fit TRBD1. The germline V gene has CDR1 DFQATT and CDR2 SNEGSKA (reference sequence). This CDR3 contains 13 residues. V was pared by 4 bases and J by 5 bases, with 5 bases of the junction left unmatched. The CDR3: CSAIGGTGTEAFF. CDR3 nucleotide sequence: TGCAGTGCTATTGGCGGGACAGGGACTGAAGCTTTCTTT.

The chain links TRBV3-1 to TRBJ2-1; the D gene could be TRBD1 or TRBD2 (5 bases each). This CDR3 region has 16 residues. Trimming shortened V by 5 bases and J by 8 bases, and 22 bases separated the two germline ends. Germline lookup yields CDR1 LGHDT and CDR2 YNNKEL (reference sequence). The CDR3 here is CASSYGTPKLGDEQFF. The DNA for the CDR3 is TGTGCCAGCAGCTATGGGACCCCTAAATTGGGGGATGAGCAGTTCTTC.

CDR3 sequence: CASSPDRGNQGTQYF. Here the CDR3 DNA reads TGTGCCAGCTCACCCGACAGAGGGAATCAGGGTACGCAGTATTTT. V and J are TRBV18 and TRBJ2-3; D is perhaps TRBD1 or TRBD2 (5 bases each). Germline V gene sequence: CDR1 KGHSH, CDR2 LQKENI. The CDR3 length is 15 residues. Trimming removed 3 bases at V and 8 bases at J, with 18 bases between.

This clonotype has a count of ten or more. The chain is built from TRBV7-6 and TRBJ2-4; D uncertain. This CDR3 comprises 12 residues. Germline V gene lookup returns CDR1 SGHVS and CDR2 FNYEAQ. V was cut by 5 bases and J by 9 bases, with 11 bases left in between. CDR3 in DNA: TGTGCCAGCAGCGAGACCGCTGGCATTCAGTACTTC. Translated, it gives CASSETAGIQYF.

As concerns this clonotype: The germline gene is not matched at one end of the junction; a read error may be the cause. The chain recombines TRBV12-3 or TRBV12-4 with TRBJ2-7; tentatively, D is TRBD2 (5 bases). There are 16 residues in the CDR3. In DNA, the CDR3 is TGTGCCAGCAGTTCTCTTTCCGAGACGCGAGGGAATGAGCAGTACTTT. Its protein product is CASSSLSETRGNEQYF.

In the case of this clonotype: A read error may be the cause here, since a much bigger clone is one base away. The V call is TRBV15, the J call TRBJ2-7; TRBD1 agrees at 9 bases. There are 15 residues in the CDR3. Germline V gene data show CDR1 as LNHNV and CDR2 as YYDKDF (reference sequence). The CDR3 DNA follows: TGTGCCGCCAGCCCGGACAGGGGAAGCTCCTACGAGCAGTACTTC. Residues: CAASPDRGSSYEQYF.

The CDR3 sequence: CATSTRAGTEAFF. Written as DNA, the CDR3 is TGTGCCACCAGCACCCGGGCTGGGACTGAAGCTTTCTTT. This sequence joins TRBV15 and TRBJ1-1, with D hard to call. V was clipped by 4 bases and J by 5 bases, with 11 bases between them. The CDR3 spans 13 residues. Germline loops: CDR1 LNHNV, CDR2 YYDKDF (reference sequence).

The chain is built from TRBV7-6 and TRBJ2-3; TRBD2 aligns across 10 bases. The V gene's germline CDR1 is SGHVS and CDR2 FNYEAQ. Unmatched junction bases numbered 11, after V lost 0 bases and J lost 11 bases. The CDR3 totals 16 residues. CDR3 DNA: TGTGCCAGCAGCTTAGCGAGGGGTTTGGGACTAGCGCAGCAGTATTTT. Amino acids: CASSLARGLGLAQQYF.

Note on this clonotype: One junction end disagrees with the germline gene, perhaps due to a read error. This chain joins TRBV12-3 or TRBV12-4 and TRBJ2-5; D remains ambiguous. The CDR3 covers 13 residues. CDR3: CANSFRVQETQYF. CDR3 coding DNA: TGTGCCAACAGTTTTCGGGTACAAGAGACCCAGTACTTC.

As to this clonotype: A single base separates this from a much larger clone, so it may be a read error. This chain connects TRBV10-3 to TRBJ2-5; 7 nucleotides agree with TRBD2. The length of the CDR3 is 14 residues. Looked up from germline, CDR1 is ENHRY and CDR2 is SYGVKD. The J segment lost 2 bases and the V segment lost 10 bases, leaving 10 bases of the junction unmatched. CDR3 region: CATSVEAGQETQYF. Here the CDR3 DNA reads TGTGCCACCTCAGTTGAAGCGGGGCAAGAGACCCAGTACTTC.

The rearrangement joins TRBV3-1 to TRBJ1-2; D is ambiguous. Germline lookup yields CDR1 LGHDT and CDR2 YNNKEL (reference sequence). The length of the CDR3 is 13 residues. The V gene lost 2 bases and the J gene lost 8 bases, with 12 bases spanning the gap. The CDR3: CASSQTTASGYTF. CDR3 nucleotides: TGTGCCAGCAGCCAAACAACGGCCAGCGGCTACACCTTC.

V and J are TRBV28 and TRBJ2-5, with TRBD1 identical over 7 bases. V dropped 5 bases and J dropped 1; count of bases not matched to a gene: 13. Germline CDR1 reads MDHEN; CDR2 reads SYDVKM. This CDR3 has 17 amino acids. The CDR3 region is CASSRPTGVQSQETQYF. Here the CDR3 DNA reads TGTGCCAGCAGTCGTCCCACAGGGGTCCAAAGCCAAGAGACCCAGTACTTC.

This clonotype was seen ten or more times. This chain links TRBV28 with TRBJ2-5; D perhaps matches TRBD2 (5 bases). Trimming cost V 2 bases and J 6 bases, with 7 bases left between them. The CDR3 covers 12 residues. Per the germline V gene, CDR1 is MDHEN and CDR2 is SYDVKM. The CDR3 sequence is CASSLEGKTQYF. The DNA of the CDR3 is TGTGCCAGCAGTTTAGAGGGAAAGACCCAGTACTTC.

As for this clonotype: A much larger clonotype is one base distant, so this may be a read error. This chain uses TRBV20-1 with TRBJ2-5; possible D gene TRBD2, 5 bases. From germline, CDR1 is DFQATT and CDR2 SNEGSKA (reference sequence). The CDR3 length is 13 residues. CDR3 bases: TGCAGTGCTAGAGGAGGACTCCAAGAGACCCTGTACTTC. This gives the protein CSARGGLQETLYF.

In its sample, this clonotype was seen once. A much larger clonotype is one base distant, so this may be a read error. This sequence joins TRBV5-1 and TRBJ2-5, with D possibly being TRBD1 (5 bases). The J call may be faulty, since TRBJ2-7 better matches the DNA end. Germline lookup yields CDR1 SGHRS and CDR2 YFSETQ. There are 16 residues in the CDR3. DNA of the CDR3: TGCGCCAGCAGCTTGGGGCCGACAGTCCCAATCTTCGAGCAGTACTTC. This sequence encodes CASSLGPTVPIFEQYF.

The rearrangement joins TRBV2 to TRBJ1-1; D is perhaps TRBD1 (5 bases). The CDR3 is made up of 13 amino acids. Looked up from germline, CDR1 is SNHLY and CDR2 is FYNNEI. The V end was cut by 6 bases, the J end by 4 bases, with 12 bases between. The CDR3 is CASRARVSTEAFF. DNA for the CDR3: TGTGCCAGCAGAGCCAGGGTGAGCACTGAAGCTTTCTTT.

This clonotype was picked up a small number of times. The chain joins TRBV28 to TRBJ1-4, with 9 bases that match TRBD1. The CDR3 is 14 residues long. V lost 3 bases to trimming and J lost 8 bases; unmatched junction nucleotides: 4. CDR1 and CDR2 (germline): MDHEN, SYDVKM. The CDR3 loop reads CASSFQGTGEKLFF. In nucleotides, the CDR3 is TGTGCCAGCAGTTTCCAAGGGACAGGGGAAAAACTGTTTTTT.

Only a few counts were recorded for this clonotype. The chain employs TRBV7-9 and TRBJ2-7; 9 bases are shared with TRBD1. V shed 8 bases and J 0 bases; nucleotides not matched to a gene: 17. Looked up from germline, CDR1 is SEHNR and CDR2 is FQNEAQ (reference sequence). The CDR3 covers 18 residues. CDR3 nucleotides: TGTGCCAGCGGCTCGGGGACAGGGTCCCTCCGGAGCTCCTACGAGCAGTACTTC. It codes for CASGSGTGSLRSSYEQYF.

This clonotype has more than one count but fewer than ten. The chain links TRBV5-1 to TRBJ2-1, with 10 bases aligning to TRBD1. The J segment lost 0 bases and the V segment lost 3 bases, leaving 3 bases of the junction unmatched. Germline CDR1 SGHRS, CDR2 YFSETQ. The CDR3 length is 16 residues. Here the CDR3 reads CASSWTGGRSYNEQFF. The CDR3 DNA reads TGCGCCAGCAGCTGGACAGGGGGTCGCTCCTACAATGAGCAGTTCTTC.